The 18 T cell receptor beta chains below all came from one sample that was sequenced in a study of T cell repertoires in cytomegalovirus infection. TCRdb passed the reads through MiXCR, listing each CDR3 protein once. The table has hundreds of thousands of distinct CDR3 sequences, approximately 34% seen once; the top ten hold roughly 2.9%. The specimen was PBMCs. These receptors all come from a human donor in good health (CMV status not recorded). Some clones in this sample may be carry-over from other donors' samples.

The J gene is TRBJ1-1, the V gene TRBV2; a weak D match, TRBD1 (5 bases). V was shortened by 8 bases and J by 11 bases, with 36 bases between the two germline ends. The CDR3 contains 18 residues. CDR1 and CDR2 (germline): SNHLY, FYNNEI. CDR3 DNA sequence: TGTGCCAGCCTCTATTACAGGTTATTTCCTCGTGGTAACGGGTTGGCTTTCTTT. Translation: CASLYYRLFPRGNGLAFF.

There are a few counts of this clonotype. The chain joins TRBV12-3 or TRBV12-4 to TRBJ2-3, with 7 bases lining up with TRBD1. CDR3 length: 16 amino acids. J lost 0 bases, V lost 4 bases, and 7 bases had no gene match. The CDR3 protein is CASSSPRGGSTDTQYF. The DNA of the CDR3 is TGTGCCAGCAGTTCCCCGAGAGGGGGCAGCACAGATACGCAGTATTTT.

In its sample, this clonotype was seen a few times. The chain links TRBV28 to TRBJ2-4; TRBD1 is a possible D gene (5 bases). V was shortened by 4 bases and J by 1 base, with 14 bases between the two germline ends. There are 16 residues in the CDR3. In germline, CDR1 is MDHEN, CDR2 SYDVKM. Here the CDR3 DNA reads TGTGCCAGCAGTTCTCGAAGGGGCCGGGCCAAAAACATTCAGTACTTC. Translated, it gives CASSSRRGRAKNIQYF.

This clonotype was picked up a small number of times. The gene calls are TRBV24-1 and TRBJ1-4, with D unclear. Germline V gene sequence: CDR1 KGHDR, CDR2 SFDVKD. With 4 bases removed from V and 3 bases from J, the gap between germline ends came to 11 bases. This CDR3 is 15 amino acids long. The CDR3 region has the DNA TGTGCCACCAGTGACTCTTCCGGGGCTAATGAAAAACTGTTTTTT. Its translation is CATSDSSGANEKLFF.

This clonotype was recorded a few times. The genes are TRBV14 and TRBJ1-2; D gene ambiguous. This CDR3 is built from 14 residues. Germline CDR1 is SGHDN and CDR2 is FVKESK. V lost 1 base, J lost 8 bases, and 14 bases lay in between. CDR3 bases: TGTGCCAGCAGCCAAGTAGGAGCAGCCTACGGCTACACCTTC. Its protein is CASSQVGAAYGYTF.

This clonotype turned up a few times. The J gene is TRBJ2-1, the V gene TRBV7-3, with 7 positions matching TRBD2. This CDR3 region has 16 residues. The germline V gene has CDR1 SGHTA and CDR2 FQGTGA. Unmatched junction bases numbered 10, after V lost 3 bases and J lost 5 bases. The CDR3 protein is CASSLTSGTANNEQFF. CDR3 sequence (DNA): TGTGCCAGCAGCTTGACCAGCGGGACCGCTAACAATGAGCAGTTCTTC.

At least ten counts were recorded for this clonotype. The CDR3 is CASFDRNAGRTEAFF. The CDR3 region has the DNA TGTGCCAGCTTTGACCGGAATGCTGGTCGCACTGAAGCTTTCTTT. The V gene is TRBV7-8, the J gene TRBJ1-1; D is undetermined. V lost 8 bases and J 4 bases, leaving 20 bases between the germline ends. Germline CDR1 reads SGHVS; CDR2 reads FQNEAQ. This CDR3 is built from 15 residues.

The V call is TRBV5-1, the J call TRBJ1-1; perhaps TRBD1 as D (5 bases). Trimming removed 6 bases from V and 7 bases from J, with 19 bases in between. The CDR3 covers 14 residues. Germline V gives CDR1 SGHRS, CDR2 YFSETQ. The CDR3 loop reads CASMDGSRGGEAFF. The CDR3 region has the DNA TGCGCCAGCATGGATGGAAGTAGGGGCGGTGAAGCTTTCTTT.

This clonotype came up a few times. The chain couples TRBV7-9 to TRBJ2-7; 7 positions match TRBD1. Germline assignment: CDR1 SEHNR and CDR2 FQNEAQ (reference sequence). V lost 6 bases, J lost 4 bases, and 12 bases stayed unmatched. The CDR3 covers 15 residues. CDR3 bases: TGTGCCAGCAGTCGGAGCACAGGGGAACTTTACGAGCAGTACTTC. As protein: CASSRSTGELYEQYF.

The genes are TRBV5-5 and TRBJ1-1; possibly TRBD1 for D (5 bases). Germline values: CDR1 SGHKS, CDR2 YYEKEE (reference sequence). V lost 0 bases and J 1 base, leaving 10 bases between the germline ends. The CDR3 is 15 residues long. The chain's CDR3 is CASSLGYRKNTEAFF. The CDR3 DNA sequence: TGTGCCAGCAGCTTGGGATACAGGAAGAACACTGAAGCTTTCTTT.

CDR3 bases: TGTGCCAGCAGCTCCCCCCAGTCGGGACAGGGGGCGAACAATGAGCAGTTCTTC. Translation: CASSSPQSGQGANNEQFF. The chain employs TRBV7-3 and TRBJ2-1, with 12 bases fitting TRBD1. The CDR3 sequence is 18 residues long. Germline trimming cut 4 bases from V and 5 bases from J; bases unmatched to any gene: 12. Germline V CDR1 and CDR2: SGHTA, FQGTGA.

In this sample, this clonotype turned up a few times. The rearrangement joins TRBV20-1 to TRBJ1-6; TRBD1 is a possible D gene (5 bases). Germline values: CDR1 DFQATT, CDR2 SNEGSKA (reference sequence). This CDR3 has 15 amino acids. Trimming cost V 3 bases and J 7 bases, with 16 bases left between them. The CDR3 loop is CSARGLTLGNSPLHF. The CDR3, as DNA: TGCAGTGCTAGGGGGCTGACCCTAGGGAATTCACCCCTCCACTTT.

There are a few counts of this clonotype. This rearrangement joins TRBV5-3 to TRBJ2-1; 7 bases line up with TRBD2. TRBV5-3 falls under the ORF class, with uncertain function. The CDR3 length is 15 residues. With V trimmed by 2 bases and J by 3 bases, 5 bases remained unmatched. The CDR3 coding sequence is TGTGCCAGAAGCTTTGTAGCGGGTATCTACAATGAGCAGTTCTTC. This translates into CARSFVAGIYNEQFF.

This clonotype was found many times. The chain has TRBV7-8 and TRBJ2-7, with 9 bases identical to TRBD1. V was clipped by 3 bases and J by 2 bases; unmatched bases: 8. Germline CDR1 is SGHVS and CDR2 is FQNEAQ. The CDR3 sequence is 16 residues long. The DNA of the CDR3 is TGTGCCAGCAGCTTGGCTGCGGGGACAGGGACCTACGAGCAGTACTTC. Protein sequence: CASSLAAGTGTYEQYF. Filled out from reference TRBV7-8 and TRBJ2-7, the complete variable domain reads GAGVSQSPRYKVAKRGQDVALRCDPISGHVSLFWYQQALGQGPEFLTYFQNEAQLDKSGLPSDRFFAERPEGSVSTLKIQRTQQEDSAVYLCASSLAAGTGTYEQYFGPGTRLTVT.

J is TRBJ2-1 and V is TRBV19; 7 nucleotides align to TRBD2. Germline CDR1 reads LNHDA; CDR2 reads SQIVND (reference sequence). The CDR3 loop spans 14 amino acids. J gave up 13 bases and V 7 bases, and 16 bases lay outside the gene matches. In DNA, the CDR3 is TGTGCCAGTATTCTGACGACTAGCTTGGGACCCCAGTTCTTC. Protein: CASILTTSLGPQFF.

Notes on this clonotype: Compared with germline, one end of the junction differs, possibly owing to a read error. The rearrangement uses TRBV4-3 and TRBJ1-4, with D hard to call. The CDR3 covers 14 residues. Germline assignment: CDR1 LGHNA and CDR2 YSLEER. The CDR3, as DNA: TGCGCCAGCAGCCCTGAGCCGACTAATAAAAAACTGTTTTTT. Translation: CASSPEPTNKKLFF.

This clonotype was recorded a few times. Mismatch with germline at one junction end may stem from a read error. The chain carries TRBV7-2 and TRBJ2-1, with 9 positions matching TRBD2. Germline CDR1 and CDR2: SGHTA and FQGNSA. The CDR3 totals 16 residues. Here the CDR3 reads CASSSRLAALYNEQLF. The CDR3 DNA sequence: TGTGCCAGCAGCTCCCGACTAGCGGCCCTGTACAATGAGCAGTTATTC.

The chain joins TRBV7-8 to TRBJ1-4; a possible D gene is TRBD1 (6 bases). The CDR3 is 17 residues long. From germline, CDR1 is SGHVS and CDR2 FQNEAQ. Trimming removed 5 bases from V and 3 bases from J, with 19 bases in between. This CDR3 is CASSPTMVGGPNEKLFF. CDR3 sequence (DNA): TGTGCCAGCAGCCCGACCATGGTCGGGGGCCCTAATGAAAAACTGTTTTTT.